Described below is a single TCR beta chain sequence and its context. There were TCR beta CDR3 regions amplified from RNA transcripts. HTBI primers were employed in a first-round RT-PCR of the TCR CDR3. TCRdb analysed the multiplex PCR reads with MiXCR anew, one entry per CDR3 protein. The sample gives 200,000 to 300,000 distinct CDR3 sequences, roughly 15% of which show up once; around 28% is in the top ten. Each person with ophthalmopathy scored at least 3 on the Clinical Activity Score, reached NOSPECS grade 4 or higher, and had been ill under 3 months. This specimen comes from a study of T cells in Graves' hyperthyroidism and ophthalmopathy. The V segment lost 1 base and the J segment 1 base; nucleotides outside the gene matches: 8. Germline loops: CDR1 SGHDN, CDR2 FVKESK. This CDR3 contains 17 residues.

The sequenced sample consisted of blood. This TCR came from a woman aged 18-30 years with Graves' ophthalmopathy. The rearrangement uses TRBV14 and TRBJ2-5, with 8 bases aligning to TRBD1. The CDR3 region has the DNA TGTGCCAGCAGCCAAGTACCTTTCAGGGGGCCCCAAGAGACCCAGTACTTC. This gives the protein CASSQVPFRGPQETQYF.